Each of the 21 T cell receptor beta chains below was sequenced from the same sample in a study of tumor-infiltrating lymphocytes in primary liver carcinoma. From unsorted bulk tissue weighing about 20-33 mg, DNA and RNA were co-extracted. A primer matching the constant region was used to make TCR beta cDNA from approximately 520 ng of total RNA. Libraries of TCR beta came from three nested multiplex PCR rounds with slightly modified ARM-PCR. With TRBV1-TRBV30 forward primers and a C-beta reverse primer, the first two PCR rounds were run for approximately 9 cycles each. TCRdb redid the calling of the multiplex PCR reads with MiXCR, one entry per CDR3 protein. The data show some 130,000 distinct CDR3 sequences, with under 70% seen just once and more than 8% held by the top ten. The sequenced material came from tumor-adjacent normal liver tissue. The receptors come from a woman aged 55 to 70 with primary liver carcinoma and hepatitis B virus infection.

As concerns this clonotype: A junction boundary mismatches the germline segment, possibly from a read error. The V gene is TRBV10-1, the J gene TRBJ2-5; no firm D call. The CDR3 covers 14 residues. Germline CDR1 WNHNN, CDR2 SYGVQD (reference sequence). CDR3 DNA sequence: TGCTCCAGCAGTGAATCGGGCTCTAAAGAGACCCAGTACTTC. This gives the protein CSSSESGSKETQYF.

A remark on this clonotype: Since a much larger clone is just one base distant, this may be a read error. The chain is built from TRBV12-3 or TRBV12-4 and TRBJ1-1; D is perhaps TRBD1 (5 bases). The CDR3 has 13 amino acids. Here the CDR3 DNA reads TGTGCCACCAGTTTGACAAGGGGCACTGAAGCTTTCTTT. It encodes CATSLTRGTEAFF.

There are many counts of this clonotype. This chain uses TRBV28 with TRBJ2-4; a weak D match, TRBD2 (6 bases). Germline V CDR1 and CDR2: MDHEN, SYDVKM. This CDR3 is 20 amino acids long. Trimming removed 5 bases at V and 2 bases at J, with 28 bases between. CDR3 amino acids: CASSPLGQTSIVGSKNIQYF. The CDR3 nucleotides are TGTGCCAGCAGTCCCCTAGGCCAAACTAGCATCGTAGGGTCCAAAAACATTCAGTACTTC.

A word on this clonotype: A read error may account for a junction end that differs from germline. The J gene is TRBJ2-1, the V gene TRBV12-3 or TRBV12-4; no clear D. CDR3 length: 15 amino acids. CDR3 sequence reads: CAGSSRESSYIEQFF. As DNA, the CDR3 is TGTGCCGGCAGCTCAAGAGAGAGCTCCTACATTGAGCAGTTCTTC.

A remark on this clonotype: This CDR3 is missing its conserved last phenylalanine or tryptophan, likely due to a read error. V usage is TRBV5-1 and J usage is TRBJ2-1, with D hard to call. The CDR3 sequence is 12 residues long. Germline V gene data show CDR1 as SGHRS and CDR2 as YFSETQ. CDR3 loop: CTSSLGGNEQFL. In nucleotides, the CDR3 is TGCACCAGCAGCTTGGGTGGCAATGAGCAGTTCTTG.

Comment on this clonotype: This sequence may be a read error, since a much larger clone differs from it by one base. The rearrangement uses TRBV5-8 and TRBJ2-7; D unresolved. V lost 2 bases to trimming and J lost 5 bases, with 8 bases between them. CDR1 SGHTS and CDR2 YDEGEE come from the germline V gene. The CDR3 contains 12 residues. The CDR3, as DNA: TGTGCCAGCAGCTTCCGGGTGGACGAGCAGTACTTC. Translated: CASSFRVDEQYF.

The rearrangement joins TRBV28 to TRBJ2-4; perhaps D is TRBD1 or TRBD2 (5 bases each). The CDR3 has 17 amino acids. Germline V gene lookup returns CDR1 MDHEN and CDR2 SYDVKM. The germline V and J ends were trimmed by 5 bases and 1 base, with 18 bases remaining between them. CDR3 DNA: TGTGCCAGCAGTCAAAGAGGGGTATGTGGGGCCAAAAACATTCAGTACTTC. This gives the protein CASSQRGVCGAKNIQYF. The variable domain in full, completed from reference TRBV28 and TRBJ2-4, reads DVKVTQSSRYLVKRTGEKVFLECVQDMDHENMFWYRQDPGLGLRLIYFSYDVKMKEKGDIPEGYSVSREKKERFSLILESASTNQTSMYLCASSQRGVCGAKNIQYFGAGTRLSVL.

The rearrangement links TRBV29-1 to TRBJ2-1, with D unclear. The germline V gene has CDR1 SQVTM and CDR2 ANQGSEA. Trimming shortened V by 8 bases and J by 7 bases, and 18 bases separated the two germline ends. The CDR3 contains 13 residues. CDR3: CSFPLLGLNEQFF. In DNA, the CDR3 is TGCAGCTTTCCACTTCTGGGCCTGAATGAGCAGTTCTTC.

This clonotype was observed many times. The chain joins TRBV6-5 to TRBJ1-4; no definite D call. The CDR3 consists of 17 residues. Germline V lookup: CDR1 MNHEY, CDR2 SVGAGI. Trimming took off 0 bases at V and 4 bases at J, with 15 bases between the two ends. CDR3 amino acids: CASSYSIGREFNEKLFF. The CDR3 nucleotides are TGTGCCAGCAGTTACTCAATTGGACGGGAATTTAATGAAAAACTGTTTTTT.

Regarding this clonotype: Because the CDR3 is missing its conserved closing phenylalanine or tryptophan, this is likely a read error. The rearrangement links TRBV12-3 or TRBV12-4 to TRBJ2-1; D call uncertain. This CDR3 is 13 amino acids long. Trimming shortened V by 6 bases and J by 7 bases, and 13 bases separated the two germline ends. The CDR3 DNA follows: TGTGCCAGCAGGCTCGGTAGGGTGAATGAGCAGTTCGTC. It yields the protein CASRLGRVNEQFV.

Only a few counts were recorded for this clonotype. A much larger clone lies a single base off, so this may be a read error. The genes are TRBV6-1 and TRBJ1-1, with 7 bases that match TRBD1. CDR1 and CDR2 (germline): MNHNS, SASEGT. This CDR3 has 12 residues. The CDR3 spells CASSVSGTAGLF. The CDR3 bases are TGTGCCAGCAGTGTTTCCGGGACAGCGGGTCTCTTT.

This clonotype has just one count. Compared with germline, one end of the junction differs, possibly owing to a read error. The chain carries TRBV6-5 and TRBJ2-6; D may match TRBD1 or TRBD2 (5 bases each). This CDR3 comprises 16 residues. Germline assignment: CDR1 MNHEY and CDR2 SVGAGI. The CDR3 coding sequence is TGTGCCAGCAGTTATTCGTTTGAGTCCGGGGCCAAGGTCCTGACTTTC. Translated, it gives CASSYSFESGAKVLTF.

Of note for this clonotype: Compared with germline, one end of the junction differs, possibly owing to a read error. V usage is TRBV11-2 and J usage is TRBJ2-7; D gene uncertain. Germline V gene lookup returns CDR1 SGHAT and CDR2 FQNNGV. There are 13 residues in the CDR3. The CDR3 nucleotides are TGTGCCAACAGCGCCGCTGAAGCCTACGAGCAGTACTTC. This codes for CANSAAEAYEQYF.

The chain employs TRBV15 and TRBJ2-7; maybe TRBD1 (5 bases). Trimming shortened V by 6 bases and J by 2 bases, and 14 bases separated the two germline ends. Germline V lookup: CDR1 LNHNV, CDR2 YYDKDF (reference sequence). CDR3 length: 14 amino acids. CDR3 in DNA: TGTGCCACCAGGAGTGTCCAGGGAACCTACGAGCAGTACTTC. Its translation: CATRSVQGTYEQYF.

CDR3 region: CASSRTSGYTEQFF. The CDR3 DNA reads TGTGCCAGCAGCAGGACTAGCGGTTACACAGAGCAGTTCTTC. The chain is built from TRBV11-2 and TRBJ2-1; 10 positions match TRBD2. This CDR3 contains 14 residues. Germline V gene data show CDR1 as SGHAT and CDR2 as FQNNGV. Losses at the gene ends were 5 bases for V and 10 bases for J; bases not matched to a gene: 8.

With regard to this clonotype: Relative to the germline gene, one junction end is altered; a read error may explain this. The chain recombines TRBV28 with TRBJ2-3, with no clear D. The length of the CDR3 is 14 residues. CDR1 is MDHEN, CDR2 SYDVKM, per germline. The CDR3: CASSFVDYTDTQCF. The DNA of the CDR3 is TGTGCTAGCAGTTTCGTGGATTACACAGATACGCAGTGTTTT.

Of note for this clonotype: Since no conserved phenylalanine or tryptophan closes the CDR3, a read error is the likely cause. The CDR3 region is CVSSPWEDTQYL. The DNA for the CDR3 is TGTGTCAGCAGTCCCTGGGAAGATACGCAGTATCTT. The chain is built from TRBV28 and TRBJ2-3; D gene ambiguous. CDR1 MDHEN and CDR2 SYDVKM come from the germline V gene. The CDR3 consists of 12 residues.

The V call is TRBV6-5, the J call TRBJ2-1; 9 nucleotides line up with TRBD2. The trim removed 6 bases at V and 9 bases at J, leaving 15 bases unmatched. Germline assignment: CDR1 MNHEY and CDR2 SVGAGI. This CDR3 contains 16 residues. The CDR3 DNA reads TGTGCCAGCAGGCCCGCCCTCACTAGCGGGTTCGGTGAGCAGTTCTTC. It encodes CASRPALTSGFGEQFF.

This clonotype has just a few counts. A junction boundary mismatches the germline segment, possibly from a read error. This chain connects TRBV28 to TRBJ1-1; D might be TRBD1 (6 bases). CDR3 length equals 20 residues. From germline, CDR1 is MDHEN and CDR2 SYDVKM. CDR3 in amino acids: CASSLWGRSGLSRGNSEAFF. The CDR3 coding sequence is TGTGCCAGCAGTCTTTGGGGAAGGTCGGGCCTCTCAAGGGGGAACAGTGAAGCTTTCTTT.

The chain joins TRBV7-9 to TRBJ2-3; 11 bases fit TRBD1. Germline trimming cut 7 bases from V and 3 bases from J; bases unmatched to any gene: 12. The germline gives CDR1 SEHNR, CDR2 FQNEAQ (reference sequence). The CDR3 spans 17 residues. Here the CDR3 reads CASNRTGTGGVTDTQYF. The CDR3 coding sequence is TGTGCCAGCAACAGGACCGGGACAGGGGGGGTTACAGATACGCAGTATTTT.

Note on this clonotype: Sequence at one end of the junction differs from germline and may be a read error. The chain couples TRBV11-2 to TRBJ2-3, with 7 bases identical to TRBD2. CDR3 length: 15 amino acids. Germline V gene lookup returns CDR1 SGHAT and CDR2 FQNNGV. This chain's CDR3 is CASSSGTIHTDTQYF. CDR3 bases: TGCGCCAGTAGCTCCGGGACTATTCACACAGATACGCAGTATTTC. Full variable domain (outside the CDR3, taken from reference TRBV11-2 and TRBJ2-3): EAGVAQSPRYKIIEKRQSVAFWCNPISGHATLYWYQQILGQGPKLLIQFQNNGVVDDSQLPKDRFSAERLKGVDSTLKIQPAKLEDSAVYLCASSSGTIHTDTQYFGPGTRLTVL.